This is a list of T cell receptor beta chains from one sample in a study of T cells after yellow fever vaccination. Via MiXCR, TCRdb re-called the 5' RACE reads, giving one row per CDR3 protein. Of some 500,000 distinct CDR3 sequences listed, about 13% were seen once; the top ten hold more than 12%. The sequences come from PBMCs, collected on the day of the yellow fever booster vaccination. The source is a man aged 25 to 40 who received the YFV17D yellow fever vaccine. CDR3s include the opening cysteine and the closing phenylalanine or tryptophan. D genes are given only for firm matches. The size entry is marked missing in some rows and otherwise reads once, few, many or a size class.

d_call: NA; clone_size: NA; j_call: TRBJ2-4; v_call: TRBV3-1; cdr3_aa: CASSQDIVTYQIQYF; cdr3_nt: TGTGCCAGCAGCCAAGATATCGTGACTTACCAAATTCAGTACTTC
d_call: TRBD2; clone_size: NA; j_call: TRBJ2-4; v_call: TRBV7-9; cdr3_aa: CASSLEAGGAKNIQYF; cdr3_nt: TGTGCCAGCAGCTTAGAAGCGGGAGGAGCCAAAAACATTCAGTACTTC
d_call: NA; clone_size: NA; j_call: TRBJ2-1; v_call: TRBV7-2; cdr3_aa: CASSQPYGEQFF; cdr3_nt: TGTGCCAGCAGCCAGCCGTACGGCGAGCAGTTCTTC
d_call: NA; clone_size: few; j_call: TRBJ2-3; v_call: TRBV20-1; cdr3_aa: CSAPNPLTEDTQYF; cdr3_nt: TGCAGTGCACCAAACCCCCTGACAGAGGATACGCAGTATTTT
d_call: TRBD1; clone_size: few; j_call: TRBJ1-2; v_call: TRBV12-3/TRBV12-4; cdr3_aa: CASSTLSGGGFYGYTF; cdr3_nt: TGTGCCAGCAGTACCCTGTCTGGAGGGGGCTTCTATGGCTACACCTTC
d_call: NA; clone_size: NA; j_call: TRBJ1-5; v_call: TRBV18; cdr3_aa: CASSPNPGDQPQHF; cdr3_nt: TGTGCCAGCTCACCTAATCCAGGAGATCAGCCCCAGCATTTT
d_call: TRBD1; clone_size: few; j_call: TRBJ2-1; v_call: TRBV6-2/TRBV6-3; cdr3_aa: CASRVGTGANNEQFF; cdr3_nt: TGTGCCAGCAGGGTCGGGACAGGGGCTAACAATGAGCAGTTCTTC
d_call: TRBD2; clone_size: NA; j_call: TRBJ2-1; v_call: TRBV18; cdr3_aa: CASSPPGLVNEQFF; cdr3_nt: TGTGCCAGCTCACCACCCGGACTAGTCAATGAGCAGTTCTTC
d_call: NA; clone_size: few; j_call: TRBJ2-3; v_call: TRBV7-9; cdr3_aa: CASSSPQENTDTQYF; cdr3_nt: TGTGCCAGCAGTTCTCCACAGGAGAACACAGATACGCAGTATTTT
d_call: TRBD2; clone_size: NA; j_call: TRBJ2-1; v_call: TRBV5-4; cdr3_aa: CASSGLAGEGNEQFF; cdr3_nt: TGTGCCAGCAGCGGTCTAGCGGGAGAAGGAAATGAGCAGTTCTTC
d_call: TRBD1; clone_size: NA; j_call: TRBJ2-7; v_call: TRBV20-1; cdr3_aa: CSARVLGQGAYEQYF; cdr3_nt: TGCAGTGCTAGAGTTTTGGGGCAGGGGGCGTATGAGCAGTACTTC
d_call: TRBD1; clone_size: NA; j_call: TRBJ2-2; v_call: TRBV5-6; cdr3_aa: CASSSLDRAPNTGELFF; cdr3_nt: TGTGCCAGCAGCTCCCTAGACAGGGCACCGAACACCGGGGAGCTGTTTTTT
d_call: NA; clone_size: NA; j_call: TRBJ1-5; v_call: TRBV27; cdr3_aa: CASSFLGSNQPQHF; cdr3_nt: TGTGCCAGCAGTTTTCTGGGATCCAATCAGCCCCAGCATTTT
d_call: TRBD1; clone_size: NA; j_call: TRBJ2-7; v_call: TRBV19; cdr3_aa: CATRTGGHEQYF; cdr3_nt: TGTGCCACGCGTACAGGGGGTCACGAGCAGTACTTC
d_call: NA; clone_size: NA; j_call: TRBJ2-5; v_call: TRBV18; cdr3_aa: CASSPLGAGRGIETQYF; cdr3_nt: TGTGCCAGCTCACCACTTGGAGCGGGTCGGGGGATCGAGACCCAGTACTTC
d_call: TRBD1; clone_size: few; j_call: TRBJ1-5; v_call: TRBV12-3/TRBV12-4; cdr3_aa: CASSQSGGRSNQPQHF; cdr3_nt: TGTGCCAGCAGTCAGTCAGGGGGCCGGAGCAATCAGCCCCAGCATTTT
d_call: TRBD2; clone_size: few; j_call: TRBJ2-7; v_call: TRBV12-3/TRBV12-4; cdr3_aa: CASTTAGGLYEQYF; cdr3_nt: TGTGCCAGCACCACGGCGGGAGGGCTCTACGAGCAGTACTTC
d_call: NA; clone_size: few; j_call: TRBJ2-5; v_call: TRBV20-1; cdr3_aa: CSTRTGQETQYF; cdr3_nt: TGCAGCACTAGAACCGGTCAAGAGACCCAGTACTTC
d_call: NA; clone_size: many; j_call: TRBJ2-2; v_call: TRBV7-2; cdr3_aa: CASSLAQGRTTGELFF; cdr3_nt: TGTGCCAGCAGCTTAGCACAGGGCCGAACAACTGGGGAGCTGTTTTTT
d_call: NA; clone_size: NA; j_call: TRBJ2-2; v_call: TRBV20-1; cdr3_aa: CSAPYLNTGELFF; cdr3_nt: TGCAGTGCTCCTTACTTGAACACCGGGGAGCTGTTTTTT
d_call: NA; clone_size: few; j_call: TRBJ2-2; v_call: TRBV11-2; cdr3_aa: CASSLERGPGELFF; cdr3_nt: TGTGCCAGCAGCTTAGAAAGAGGGCCCGGGGAGCTGTTTTTT
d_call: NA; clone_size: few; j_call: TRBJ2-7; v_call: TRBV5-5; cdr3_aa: CASSIEGYEQYF; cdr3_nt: TGTGCCAGCAGTATAGAGGGTTACGAGCAGTACTTC
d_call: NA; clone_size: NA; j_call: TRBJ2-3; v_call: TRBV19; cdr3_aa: CASSTPGSGNTDTQYF; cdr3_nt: TGTGCCAGTAGTACCCCAGGGAGCGGAAACACAGATACGCAGTATTTT
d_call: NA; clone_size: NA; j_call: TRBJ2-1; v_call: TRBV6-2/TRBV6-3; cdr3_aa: CASSFHTSSYNEQFF; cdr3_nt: TGTGCCAGCAGTTTCCATACGAGCTCCTACAATGAGCAGTTCTTC
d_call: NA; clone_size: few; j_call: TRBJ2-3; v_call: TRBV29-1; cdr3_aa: CSVENQGTDTQYF; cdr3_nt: TGCAGCGTTGAAAATCAGGGGACAGATACGCAGTATTTT
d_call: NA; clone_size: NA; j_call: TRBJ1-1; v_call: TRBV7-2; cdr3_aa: CASSLTPTSEAFF; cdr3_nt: TGTGCCAGCAGCTTAACTCCTACCTCTGAAGCTTTCTTT
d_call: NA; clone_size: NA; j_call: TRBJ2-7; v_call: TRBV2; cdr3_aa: CASSDLTGERFYEQYF; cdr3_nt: TGTGCCAGCAGTGACCTAACGGGAGAACGGTTCTACGAGCAGTACTTC